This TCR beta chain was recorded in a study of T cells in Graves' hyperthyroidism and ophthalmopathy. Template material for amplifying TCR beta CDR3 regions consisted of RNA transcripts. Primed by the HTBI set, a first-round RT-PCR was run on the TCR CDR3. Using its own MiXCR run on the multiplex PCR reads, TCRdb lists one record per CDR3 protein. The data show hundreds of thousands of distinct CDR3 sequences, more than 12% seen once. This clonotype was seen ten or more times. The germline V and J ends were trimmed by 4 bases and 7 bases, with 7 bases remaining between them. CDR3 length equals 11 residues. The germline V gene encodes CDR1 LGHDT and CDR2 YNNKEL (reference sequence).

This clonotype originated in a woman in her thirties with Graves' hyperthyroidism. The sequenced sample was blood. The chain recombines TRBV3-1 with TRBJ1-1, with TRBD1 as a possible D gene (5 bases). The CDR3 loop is CASSLQGEAFF. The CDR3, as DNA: TGTGCCAGCAGCCTCCAGGGTGAAGCTTTCTTT.